This entry describes one T cell receptor beta chain. Germline V gene lookup returns CDR1 GTSNPN and CDR2 SVGIG (reference sequence). Trimming left V 0 bases short and J 6 bases short, with 21 bases between. The CDR3 sequence is 17 residues long. 13 Jbeta primers and 60 Vbeta primers were used for the PCR. TCRdb keeps only in-frame clones here, not all; method: immunoSEQ multiplex PCR. Of 140,000 to 150,000 clones in the sample, approximately 84% were seen once. This sample is drawn from a study of cytomegalovirus exposure and HLA in healthy donors. The chain links TRBV30 to TRBJ2-1; perhaps TRBD1 as D (7 bases). The receptor comes from a woman aged 60 to 75 in good health and CMV-seropositive. Sequencing used PBMCs. CDR3 sequence: CAWSVEGAGLGGNEQFF. The DNA of the CDR3 is TGTGCCTGGAGTGTAGAGGGGGCGGGACTGGGGGGCAATGAGCAGTTCTTC.